Here is one T cell receptor (beta chain) with its context. These data come from a study of blood T cell repertoires in COVID-19. Study summary: Donors in the United States, Italy and Spain gave samples during acute or convalescent COVID-19. T cells, B-cell-depleted T cells, or PBMCs provided the cDNA or gDNA that served as material.

CDR3 length equals 15 residues. Per germline, CDR1 KGHSH and CDR2 LQKENI. Trimming removed 2 bases from V and 3 bases from J, with 11 bases in between. Enrolled during active infection, Seattle patients were then followed longitudinally. Methods used by the authors: Amplification with reference gene primers provided the estimates of nucleated cell counts. Clones were read by immunoSEQ multiplex PCR, and TCRdb kept only the in-frame ones, dropping some. V and J calls and clone size come straight from that table; D and trimming were deduced from the DNA. Here the sample spans 200,000 to 250,000 clones, approximately 91% being singletons.

The chain carries TRBV18 and TRBJ2-4; D unresolved. The clonotype comes from a man aged 25 to 40 with COVID-19, enrolled during active disease. The sequenced material came from peripheral blood. This CDR3 is CASSPSRGIKNIQYF. CDR3 DNA: TGTGCCAGCTCACCATCCCGAGGCATCAAAAACATTCAGTACTTC.